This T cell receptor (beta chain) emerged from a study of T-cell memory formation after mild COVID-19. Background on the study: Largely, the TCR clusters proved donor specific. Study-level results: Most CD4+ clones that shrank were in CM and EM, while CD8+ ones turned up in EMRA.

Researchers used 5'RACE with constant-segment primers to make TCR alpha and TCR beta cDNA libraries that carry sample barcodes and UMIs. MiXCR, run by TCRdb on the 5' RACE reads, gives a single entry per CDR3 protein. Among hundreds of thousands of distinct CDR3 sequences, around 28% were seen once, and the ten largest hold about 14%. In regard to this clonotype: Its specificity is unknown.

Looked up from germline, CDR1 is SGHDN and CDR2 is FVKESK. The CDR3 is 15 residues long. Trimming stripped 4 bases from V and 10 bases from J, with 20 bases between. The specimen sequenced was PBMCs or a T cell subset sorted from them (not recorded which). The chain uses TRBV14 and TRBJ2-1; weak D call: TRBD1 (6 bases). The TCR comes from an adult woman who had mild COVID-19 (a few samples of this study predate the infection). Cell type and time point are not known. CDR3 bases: TGTGCCAGCAGCCGTCAGGGGCCGATCGGAATAGAGCAGTTCTTC. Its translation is CASSRQGPIGIEQFF. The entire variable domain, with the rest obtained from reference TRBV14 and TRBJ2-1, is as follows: EAGVTQFPSHSVIEKGQTVTLRCDPISGHDNLYWYRRVMGKEIKFLLHFVKESKQDESGMPNNRFLAERTGGTYSTLKVQPAELEDSGVYFCASSRQGPIGIEQFFGPGTRLTVL.